This T cell receptor (beta chain) was identified in a study of control samples from healthy donors and cancer patients. Trimming took 4 bases from V and 6 from J; bases not matched to a gene: 7. The germline V gene has CDR1 SGHRS and CDR2 YFSETQ. This CDR3 comprises 14 residues. Method: immunoSEQ multiplex PCR; TCRdb's copy keeps in-frame clones and lacks some. The sample lists 130,000 or so clones, under 95% occurring once. The clonotype was recovered from a man aged 18 to 29 in good health. V usage is TRBV5-1 and J usage is TRBJ2-7, with 10 bases matching TRBD2. Input material: blood. The CDR3 DNA is TGCGCCAGCAGCGATCTCAGCGGGGGGGGCGAGCAGTACTTC. Translated: CASSDLSGGGEQYF.